A single sample is the source of the 21 T cell receptor beta chains below, sequenced in a study of blood T cell repertoires in COVID-19. Produced via immunoSEQ multiplex PCR; TCRdb's table is partial and in-frame only. The sample includes more than 45,000 clones, approximately 86% of them seen just once. The material sequenced was peripheral blood. The origin of the receptors is a woman aged 80 or older with acute or convalescent COVID-19.

The J gene is TRBJ1-1, the V gene TRBV18; tentatively, D is TRBD1 (5 bases). The CDR3 has 15 amino acids. Germline values: CDR1 KGHSH, CDR2 LQKENI. Trimming cost V 3 bases and J 1 base, with 12 bases left between them. CDR3: CASSPPQGSNTEAFF. The CDR3 DNA reads as TGTGCCAGCTCACCCCCCCAGGGATCGAACACTGAAGCTTTCTTT. Combining the CDR3 with reference TRBV18 and TRBJ1-1 gives the whole variable domain NAGVMQNPRHLVRRRGQEARLRCSPMKGHSHVYWYRQLPEEGLKFMVYLQKENIIDESGMPKERFSAEFPKEGPSILRIQQVVRGDSAAYFCASSPPQGSNTEAFFGQGTRLTVV.

This sequence joins TRBV30 and TRBJ1-1, with D unresolved. Germline V gene data show CDR1 as GTSNPN and CDR2 as SVGIG (reference sequence). The CDR3 length is 13 residues. V shed 2 bases and J shed 5 bases, with 12 bases lying between them. The DNA for the CDR3 is TGTGCCTGGAGTATCCCTCCCAGGACTGAAGCTTTCTTT. It yields the protein CAWSIPPRTEAFF. The full variable domain, its missing parts supplied by reference TRBV30 and TRBJ1-1, is SQTIHQWPATLVQPVGSPLSLECTVEGTSNPNLYWYRQAAGRGLQLLFYSVGIGQISSEVPQNLSASRPQDRQFILSSKKLLLSDSGFYLCAWSIPPRTEAFFGQGTRLTVV.

The chain employs TRBV19 and TRBJ1-1, with D perhaps TRBD1 (6 bases). The CDR3 is 13 amino acids. The V end was cut by 4 bases, the J end by 7 bases, with 13 bases between. Germline lookup yields CDR1 LNHDA and CDR2 SQIVND (reference sequence). CDR3 bases: TGTGCCAGTAGTACGACAGGTCCCTTTGAAGCTTTCTTT. Its translation: CASSTTGPFEAFF.

The chain is built from TRBV7-6 and TRBJ1-3; D perhaps matches TRBD1 (6 bases). Per the germline V gene, CDR1 is SGHVS and CDR2 is FNYEAQ. The CDR3 contains 17 residues. V lost 4 bases and J 0 bases, leaving 16 bases between the germline ends. CDR3 coding DNA: TGTGCCAGCAGCTCCTTTCCGACAGGTTACTCTGGAAACACCATATATTTT. Translated: CASSSFPTGYSGNTIYF.

In its sample, this clone was seen once. This chain links TRBV6-5 with TRBJ2-7, with D possibly matching TRBD1 (6 bases). V gave up 8 bases and J gave up 3 bases, with 11 bases separating them. This CDR3 region has 12 residues. Germline V gene data show CDR1 as MNHEY and CDR2 as SVGAGI. The DNA of the CDR3 is TGTGCCAGCGGGGACACCGACTACGAGCAGTACTTC. Translating it yields CASGDTDYEQYF.

The rearrangement joins TRBV9 to TRBJ1-2, with 9 bases identical to TRBD1. Germline loops: CDR1 SGDLS, CDR2 YYNGEE. The CDR3 runs 14 residues. J lost 8 bases, V lost 3 bases, and 8 bases had no gene match. The CDR3 DNA sequence: TGTGCCAGCAGCGACCCGGGACAGGGAAGCGGCTACACCTTC. It codes for CASSDPGQGSGYTF.

This clone appeared once. The CDR3 is CASNAAGDEKLFF. The CDR3 DNA reads TGTGCCAGCAATGCGGCGGGGGATGAAAAACTGTTTTTT. The V and J genes are TRBV2 and TRBJ1-4, with D perhaps TRBD1 (5 bases). The V gene lost 7 bases and the J gene lost 6 bases, with 12 bases spanning the gap. CDR3 length: 13 amino acids. The germline V gene has CDR1 SNHLY and CDR2 FYNNEI.

The chain recombines TRBV10-3 with TRBJ1-5; 8 bases map to TRBD1. After removal of 2 bases from V and 5 bases from J, the junction contained 2 bases not matched to a gene. Germline CDR1 reads ENHRY; CDR2 reads SYGVKD. This CDR3 has 14 residues. The CDR3 DNA reads as TGTGCCATCAGTGAGGCAGGGGGCTATCAGCCCCAGCATTTT. Residues: CAISEAGGYQPQHF.

This chain links TRBV3-1 (or the pseudogene TRBV3-2) with TRBJ1-5, with D possibly TRBD1 on 5 matching bases. Between the trimmed V and J ends, which lost 5 bases and 8 bases, there was a span of 10 bases. This CDR3 is built from 12 residues. Germline CDR1 LGHDT, CDR2 YNNKEL (reference sequence). Written as DNA, the CDR3 is TGTGCCAGCAGCGGCACAGGCGAGCCCCAGCATTTT. This sequence encodes CASSGTGEPQHF.

The chain carries TRBV7-2 and TRBJ2-7, with 8 nucleotides matching TRBD2. Germline V gives CDR1 SGHTA, CDR2 FQGNSA. The CDR3 is 15 amino acids. Losses at the gene ends were 8 bases for V and 6 bases for J; bases not matched to a gene: 15. CDR3: CASVPGGGRSSEQYF. The DNA for the CDR3 is TGTGCCAGCGTCCCGGGGGGGGGAAGATCATCCGAGCAGTACTTC.

This chain joins TRBV27 and TRBJ1-6; possible D gene TRBD1, 5 bases. Trimming pared 7 bases from V and 7 bases from J, leaving 17 bases between. Germline-derived CDR1 and CDR2 are MNHEY and SMNVEV (reference sequence). This CDR3 comprises 15 residues. The CDR3 region has the DNA TGTGCCAGCACCCTCCGGGGGGGTGGGAATTCACCCCTCCACTTT. Translation: CASTLRGGGNSPLHF.

This chain links TRBV15 with TRBJ2-1; 8 bases fit TRBD2. The CDR3 totals 15 residues. V lost 8 bases to trimming and J lost 6 bases; unmatched junction nucleotides: 12. Germline CDR1 is LNHNV and CDR2 is YYDKDF (reference sequence). The DNA of the CDR3 is TGTGCCACCTCCCCTCCCGGGGGGGCAAGCAATGAGCAGTTCTTC. As protein: CATSPPGGASNEQFF. Together with reference TRBV15 and TRBJ2-1, the CDR3 gives the full variable domain: DAMVIQNPRYQVTQFGKPVTLSCSQTLNHNVMYWYQQKSSQAPKLLFHYYDKDFNNEADTPDNFQSRRPNTSFCFLDIRSPGLGDTAMYLCATSPPGGASNEQFFGPGTRLTVL.

This chain joins TRBV30 and TRBJ1-1, with 7 bases that match TRBD1. Trimming cost V 4 bases and J 11 bases; bases outside gene matches: 10. Germline lookup yields CDR1 GTSNPN and CDR2 SVGIG (reference sequence). The CDR3 has 12 amino acids. The CDR3 loop reads CAWTSGGRRAFF. In nucleotides, the CDR3 is TGTGCCTGGACCTCAGGGGGGCGACGGGCTTTCTTT.

This chain uses TRBV5-8 with TRBJ1-1; D is unclear. Germline V gives CDR1 SGHTS, CDR2 YDEGEE. V was shortened by 2 bases and J by 5 bases, with 4 bases between the two germline ends. CDR3 size: 11 residues. This CDR3 is CASSFVTEAFF. The CDR3 region has the DNA TGTGCCAGCAGCTTCGTTACTGAAGCTTTCTTT. Combining the CDR3 with reference TRBV5-8 and TRBJ1-1 gives the whole variable domain EAGVTQSPTHLIKTRGQQATLRCSPISGHTSVYWYQQALGLGLQFLLWYDEGEERNRGNFPPRFSGRQFPNYSSELNVNALELEDSALYLCASSFVTEAFFGQGTRLTVV.

The chain carries TRBV25-1 and TRBJ1-1, with 7 bases aligning to TRBD1. The CDR3 has 14 amino acids. CDR1 and CDR2 from the germline V gene are MGHDK and SYGVNS. The V and J ends lost 4 bases and 5 bases, in that order; junction bases with no gene match: 7. CDR3 bases: TGTGCCAGCAGTGGGACCCACAGGGGTACTGAAGCTTTCTTT. Encoded protein: CASSGTHRGTEAFF.

V is TRBV7-3 and J is TRBJ2-2; D is unclear. The CDR3 is 16 amino acids. The V and J ends lost 3 bases and 5 bases respectively, with 16 bases between them. Germline assignment: CDR1 SGHTA and CDR2 FQGTGA. CDR3 loop: CASSFPTGYGTGELFF. DNA for the CDR3: TGTGCCAGCAGCTTCCCCACGGGTTATGGAACCGGGGAGCTGTTTTTT.

This chain uses TRBV6-2 or TRBV6-3 with TRBJ2-1; 8 nucleotides match TRBD2. Per germline, CDR1 MNHEY and CDR2 SVGEGT. After removal of 5 bases from V and 10 bases from J, the junction contained 7 bases not matched to a gene. The CDR3 loop spans 13 amino acids. Here the CDR3 DNA reads TGTGCCAGCAGTGGGACTAGTTTAGGAGAGCAGTTCTTC. It encodes CASSGTSLGEQFF.

V is TRBV7-6 and J is TRBJ2-1; 12 bases align to TRBD1. Germline assignment: CDR1 SGHVS and CDR2 FNYEAQ. Germline trimming cut 1 base from V and 10 bases from J; bases unmatched to any gene: 2. CDR3 length: 14 residues. The CDR3 nucleotides are TGTGCCAGCAGCTTAGGGGACAGGGGGCGAGAGCAGTTCTTC. This codes for CASSLGDRGREQFF.

The chain has TRBV19 and TRBJ2-2, with TRBD2 matching over 8 bases. V lost 5 bases to trimming and J lost 16 bases; unmatched junction nucleotides: 15. The CDR3 consists of 14 residues. Germline V CDR1 and CDR2: LNHDA, SQIVND (reference sequence). The DNA for the CDR3 is TGTGCCAGTAGTTCCATAGCGGGGCCCACGGTTCAGTTTTTT. Protein: CASSSIAGPTVQFF. Looking up the rest from reference TRBV19 and TRBJ2-2 gives the full variable domain: DGGITQSPKYLFRKEGQNVTLSCEQNLNHDAMYWYRQDPGQGLRLIYYSQIVNDFQKGDIAEGYSVSREKKESFPLTVTSAQKNPTAFYLCASSSIAGPTVQFFGEGSRLTVL.

This chain connects TRBV19 to TRBJ2-7, with TRBD2 matching over 8 bases. Germline V gene data show CDR1 as LNHDA and CDR2 as SQIVND (reference sequence). The CDR3 extends over 14 amino acids. V lost 5 bases to trimming and J lost 6 bases; unmatched junction nucleotides: 9. The CDR3 DNA sequence: TGTGCCAGTAGTCCCGGGGGGGCCGTGGGCGAGCAGTACTTC. This codes for CASSPGGAVGEQYF.

J is TRBJ1-4 and V is TRBV21-1. TRBV21-1 is given as a pseudogene. The length of the CDR3 is 16 residues. CDR3 residues: CASSPRRPATNEKLFF. The CDR3 region has the DNA TGTGCCAGCAGCCCGCGGCGTCCGGCAACTAATGAAAAACTGTTTTTT.